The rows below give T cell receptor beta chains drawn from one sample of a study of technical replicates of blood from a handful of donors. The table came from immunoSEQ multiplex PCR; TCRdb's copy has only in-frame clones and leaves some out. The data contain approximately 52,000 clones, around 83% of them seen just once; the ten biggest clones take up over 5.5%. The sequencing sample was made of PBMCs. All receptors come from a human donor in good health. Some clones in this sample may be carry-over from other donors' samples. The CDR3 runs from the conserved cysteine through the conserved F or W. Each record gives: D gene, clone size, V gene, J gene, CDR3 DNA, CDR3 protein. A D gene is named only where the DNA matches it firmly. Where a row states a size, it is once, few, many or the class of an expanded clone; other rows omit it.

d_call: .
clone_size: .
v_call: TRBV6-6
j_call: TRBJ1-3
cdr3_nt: TGTGCCAGCAGTTACGAGGCTCAAGACTCTGGAAACACCATATATTTT
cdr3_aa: CASSYEAQDSGNTIYF

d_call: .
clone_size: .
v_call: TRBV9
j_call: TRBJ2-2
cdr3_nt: TGTGCCAGCAAGGGGGGGATAAACACCGGGGAGCTGTTTTTT
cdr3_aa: CASKGGINTGELFF

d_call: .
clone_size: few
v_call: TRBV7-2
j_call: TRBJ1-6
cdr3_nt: TGTGCCAGCAGCTTAGTCGGACAGAGCTCCTATAATTCACCCCTCCACTTT
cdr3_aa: CASSLVGQSSYNSPLHF

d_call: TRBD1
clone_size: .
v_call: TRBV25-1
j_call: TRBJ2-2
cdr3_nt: TGTGCCAGCACACCGGGACAGGGGGACACCGGGGAGCTGTTTTTT
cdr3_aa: CASTPGQGDTGELFF

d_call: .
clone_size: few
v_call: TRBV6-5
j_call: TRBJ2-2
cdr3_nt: TGTGCCAGCAGTAGACAGATGAACACCGGGGAGCTGTTTTTT
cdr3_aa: CASSRQMNTGELFF

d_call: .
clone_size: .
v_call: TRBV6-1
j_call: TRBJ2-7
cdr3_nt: TGTGCCAGCAGTGAAACTCCCTCCTACGAGCAGTACTTC
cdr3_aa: CASSETPSYEQYF

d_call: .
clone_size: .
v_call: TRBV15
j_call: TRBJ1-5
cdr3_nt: TGTGCCACCAGCATCGCGGGGAGCAATCAGCCCCAGCATTTT
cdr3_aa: CATSIAGSNQPQHF

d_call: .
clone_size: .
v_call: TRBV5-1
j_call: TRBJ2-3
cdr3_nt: TGCGCCAGCAGCATAACAGATACGCAGTATTTT
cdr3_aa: CASSITDTQYF

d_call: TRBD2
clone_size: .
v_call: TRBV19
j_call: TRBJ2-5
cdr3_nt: TGTGCCAGTAGTATCCGGACTAGCGGGGCCCCGGGAGGGACCCAGTACTTC
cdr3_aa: CASSIRTSGAPGGTQYF

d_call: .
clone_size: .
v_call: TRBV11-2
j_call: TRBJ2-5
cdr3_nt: TGTGCCAGCAGCTTAGATCGGACAGACCAAGAGACCCAGTACTTC
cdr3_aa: CASSLDRTDQETQYF

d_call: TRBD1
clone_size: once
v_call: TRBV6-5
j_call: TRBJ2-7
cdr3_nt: TGTGCCAGCAGTTACTCGTCCGGGACAGGGTTTTACGAGCAGTACTTC
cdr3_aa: CASSYSSGTGFYEQYF

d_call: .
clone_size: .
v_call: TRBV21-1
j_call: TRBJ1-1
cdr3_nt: TGTGCCAGCAGCAAAGCGCTTCGTCCCCCGAGGAGAGCTTTCTTT
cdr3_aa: CASSKALRPPRRAFF

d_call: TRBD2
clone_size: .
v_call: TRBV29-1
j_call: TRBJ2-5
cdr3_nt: TGCAGCGTTGGGGGGACTAGCGGGAGGGCCGGGGAGACCCAGTACTTC
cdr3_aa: CSVGGTSGRAGETQYF

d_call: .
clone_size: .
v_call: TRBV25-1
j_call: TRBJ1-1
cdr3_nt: TGTGCCAGCAGTCCCGGAGGGAGACAGAACACTGAAGCTTTCTTT
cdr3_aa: CASSPGGRQNTEAFF

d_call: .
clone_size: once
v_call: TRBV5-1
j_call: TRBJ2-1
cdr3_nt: TGCGCCAGCAGCTTGGCTCATGAGGATGAGCAGTTCTTC
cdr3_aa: CASSLAHEDEQFF

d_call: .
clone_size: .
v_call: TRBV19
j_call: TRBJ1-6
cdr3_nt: TGTGCCAGTAGTATTGGAGGGGACAATTCACCCCTCCACTTT
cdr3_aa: CASSIGGDNSPLHF

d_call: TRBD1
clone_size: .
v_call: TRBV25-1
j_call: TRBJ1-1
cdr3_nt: TGTGCCAGCAGTAGAGTGACAGGGTATGAGACTGAAGCTTTCTTT
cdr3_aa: CASSRVTGYETEAFF

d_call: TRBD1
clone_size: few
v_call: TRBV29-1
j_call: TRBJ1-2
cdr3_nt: TGCAGCGTTGGACAGGGGGCCGGAGGCTACACCTTC
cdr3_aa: CSVGQGAGGYTF

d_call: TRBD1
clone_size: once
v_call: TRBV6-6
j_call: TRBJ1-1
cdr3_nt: TGTGCCAGCAAAGTGACAGGGTCGAACACTGAAGCTTTCTTT
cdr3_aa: CASKVTGSNTEAFF

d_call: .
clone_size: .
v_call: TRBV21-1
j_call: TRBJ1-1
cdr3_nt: TGTGCCAGCAGCTCATGGACGGGGACAGGGAACACTGAAGCTTTCTTT
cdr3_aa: CASSSWTGTGNTEAFF

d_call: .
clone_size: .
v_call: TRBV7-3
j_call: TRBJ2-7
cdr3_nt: TGTGCCAGCAGCTTGACTAGGGACAGCTACGAGCAGTACTTC
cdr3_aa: CASSLTRDSYEQYF